The clone carrying this T cell receptor beta chain was counted between two and nine times. As yet, its antigen is unknown. This CDR3 has 17 residues. V lost 7 bases, J lost 4 bases, and 9 bases stayed unmatched. The V gene's germline CDR1 is MNHNS and CDR2 SASEGT. 5'-RACE, quantitative and with molecular barcodes, yielded the TCR beta libraries. Via MiXCR, TCRdb re-called the 5' RACE reads, giving one row per CDR3 protein. The sample records about 510,000 distinct CDR3 sequences, over 4% being singletons. This sample stems from a study of CD8 T cells in ankylosing spondylitis. Study-wide findings and caveats: Prior work had noted some motif variants in reactive arthritis blood and synovial fluid. Those disease-linked clones were CD8+; they were also relatively rare in peripheral blood. The study identified a TCR beta motif of roughly eight highly homologous variants that appeared characteristic of ankylosing spondylitis blood.

This rearrangement joins TRBV6-1 to TRBJ2-2; 13 nucleotides agree with TRBD2. Sequenced sample: blood, either unsorted or a sorted T cell fraction (not recorded which). This clonotype was obtained from a male donor with ankylosing spondylitis. The CDR3 DNA reads TGTGCCAGCACCTCCCAACTAGCGGGAGGGCCCACCGGGGAGCTGTTTTTT. This sequence encodes CASTSQLAGGPTGELFF.